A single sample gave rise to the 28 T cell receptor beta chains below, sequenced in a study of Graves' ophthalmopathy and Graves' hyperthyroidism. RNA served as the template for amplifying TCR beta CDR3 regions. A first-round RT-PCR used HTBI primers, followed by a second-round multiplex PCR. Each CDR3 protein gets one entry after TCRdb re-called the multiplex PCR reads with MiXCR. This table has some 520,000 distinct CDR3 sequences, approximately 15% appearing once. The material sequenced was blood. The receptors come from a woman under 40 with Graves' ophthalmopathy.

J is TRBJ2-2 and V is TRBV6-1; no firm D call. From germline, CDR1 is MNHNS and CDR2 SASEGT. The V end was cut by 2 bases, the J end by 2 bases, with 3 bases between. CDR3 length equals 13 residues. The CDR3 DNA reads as TGTGCCAGCAGTGAAACAAACACCGGGGAGCTGTTTTTT. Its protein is CASSETNTGELFF.

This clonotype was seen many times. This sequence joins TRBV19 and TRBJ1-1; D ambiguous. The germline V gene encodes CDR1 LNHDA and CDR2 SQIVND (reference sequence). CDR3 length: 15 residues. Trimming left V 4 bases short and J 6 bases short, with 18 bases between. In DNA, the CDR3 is TGTGCCAGTAGTACCCTCCGGGCGGGTAGTTCTGAAGCTTTCTTT. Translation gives CASSTLRAGSSEAFF.

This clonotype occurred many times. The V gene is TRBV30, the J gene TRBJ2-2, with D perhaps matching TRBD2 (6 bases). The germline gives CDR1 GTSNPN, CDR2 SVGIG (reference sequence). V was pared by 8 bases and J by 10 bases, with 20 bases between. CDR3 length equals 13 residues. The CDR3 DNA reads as TGTGCCCATAGCGGCCCGAACACCAAGGAGCTGTTTTTT. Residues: CAHSGPNTKELFF.

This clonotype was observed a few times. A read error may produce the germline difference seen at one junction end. The CDR3 reads CASSLAGLADTQYF. Here the CDR3 DNA reads TGTGCTAGCAGCTTAGCAGGGTTGGCAGATACGCAGTATTTT. This chain uses TRBV7-7 with TRBJ2-3; TRBD1 is a possible D gene (5 bases). Germline CDR1 is SSHAT and CDR2 is FNYEAQ (reference sequence). The CDR3 is made up of 14 amino acids.

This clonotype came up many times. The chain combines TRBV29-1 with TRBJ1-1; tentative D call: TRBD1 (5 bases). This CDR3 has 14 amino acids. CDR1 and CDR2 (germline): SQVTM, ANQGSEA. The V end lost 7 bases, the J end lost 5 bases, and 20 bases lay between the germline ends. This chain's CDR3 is CSGVRVRVGTEAFF. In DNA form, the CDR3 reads TGCAGCGGAGTAAGGGTCAGGGTAGGAACTGAAGCTTTCTTT.

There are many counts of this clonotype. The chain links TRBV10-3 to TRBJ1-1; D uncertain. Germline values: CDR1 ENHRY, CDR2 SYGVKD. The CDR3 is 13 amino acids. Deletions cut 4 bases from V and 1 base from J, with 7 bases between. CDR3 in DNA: TGTGCCATCAGTGGAAACAAGAACACTGAAGCTTTCTTT. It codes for CAISGNKNTEAFF.

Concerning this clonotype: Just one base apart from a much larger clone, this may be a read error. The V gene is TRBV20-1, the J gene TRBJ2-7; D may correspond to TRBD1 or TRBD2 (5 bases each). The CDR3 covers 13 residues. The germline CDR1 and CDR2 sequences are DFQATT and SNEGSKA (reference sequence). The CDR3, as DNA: TGCAGTTCTAGTCAGAGGGGCGGAAACGAGCAGTACTTC. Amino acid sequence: CSSSQRGGNEQYF.

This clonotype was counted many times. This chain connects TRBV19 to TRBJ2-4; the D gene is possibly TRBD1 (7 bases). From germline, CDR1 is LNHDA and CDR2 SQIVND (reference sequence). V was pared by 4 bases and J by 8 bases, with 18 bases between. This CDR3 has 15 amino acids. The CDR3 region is CASSTGGGGEDIQYF. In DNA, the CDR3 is TGTGCCAGTAGTACCGGAGGAGGGGGCGAGGACATTCAGTACTTC.

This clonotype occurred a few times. CDR3 DNA sequence: TGTGCCAGCAGCCAAGATGTGGCACCTAACACCGGGGAGCTGTTTTTT. Translation: CASSQDVAPNTGELFF. V usage is TRBV4-2 and J usage is TRBJ2-2; D unresolved. V lost 0 bases and J lost 2, with 10 bases in between. Per the germline V gene, CDR1 is LGHNA and CDR2 is YNFKEQ. This CDR3 has 16 residues.

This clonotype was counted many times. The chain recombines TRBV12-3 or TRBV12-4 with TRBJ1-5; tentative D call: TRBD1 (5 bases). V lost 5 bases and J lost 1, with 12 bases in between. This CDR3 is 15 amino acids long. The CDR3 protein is CASSPQGASNQPQHF. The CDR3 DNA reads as TGTGCCAGCAGTCCTCAGGGTGCCAGCAATCAGCCCCAGCATTTT.

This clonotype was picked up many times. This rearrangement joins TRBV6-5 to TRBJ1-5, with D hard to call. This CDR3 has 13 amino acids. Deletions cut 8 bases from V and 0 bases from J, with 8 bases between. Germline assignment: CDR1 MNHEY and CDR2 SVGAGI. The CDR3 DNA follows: TGTGCCAGCGAGACTTATAGCAATCAGCCCCAGCATTTT. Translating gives CASETYSNQPQHF.

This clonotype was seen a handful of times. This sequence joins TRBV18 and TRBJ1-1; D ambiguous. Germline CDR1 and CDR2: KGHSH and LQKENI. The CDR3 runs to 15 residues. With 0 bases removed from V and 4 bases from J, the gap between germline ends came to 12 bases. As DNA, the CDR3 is TGTGCCAGCTCACCACCCTTTTGGGGATTCACTGAAGCTTTCTTT. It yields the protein CASSPPFWGFTEAFF. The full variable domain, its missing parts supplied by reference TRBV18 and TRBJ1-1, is NAGVMQNPRHLVRRRGQEARLRCSPMKGHSHVYWYRQLPEEGLKFMVYLQKENIIDESGMPKERFSAEFPKEGPSILRIQQVVRGDSAAYFCASSPPFWGFTEAFFGQGTRLTVV.

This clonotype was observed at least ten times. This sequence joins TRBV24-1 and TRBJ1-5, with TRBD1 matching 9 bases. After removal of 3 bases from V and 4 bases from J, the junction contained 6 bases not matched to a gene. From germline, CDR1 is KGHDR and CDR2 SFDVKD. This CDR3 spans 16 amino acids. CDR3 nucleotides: TGTGCCACCAGTGATGGATCTGACAGGGGGAATCAGCCCCAGCATTTT. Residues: CATSDGSDRGNQPQHF.

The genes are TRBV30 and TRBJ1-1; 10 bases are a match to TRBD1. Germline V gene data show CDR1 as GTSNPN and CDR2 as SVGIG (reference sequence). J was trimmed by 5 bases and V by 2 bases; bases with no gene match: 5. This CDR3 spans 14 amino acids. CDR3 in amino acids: CAWSHDRGRTEAFF. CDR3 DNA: TGTGCCTGGAGTCACGACAGGGGGCGGACTGAAGCTTTCTTT.

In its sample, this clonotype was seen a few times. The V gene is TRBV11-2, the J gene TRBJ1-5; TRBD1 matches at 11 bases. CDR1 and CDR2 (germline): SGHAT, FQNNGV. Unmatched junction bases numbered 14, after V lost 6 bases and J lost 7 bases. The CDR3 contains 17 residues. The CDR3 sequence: CASRTAGTGGFGQPQHF. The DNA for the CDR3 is TGTGCCAGCAGAACAGCCGGGACAGGGGGGTTCGGGCAGCCCCAGCATTTT. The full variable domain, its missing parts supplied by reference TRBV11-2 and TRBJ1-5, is EAGVAQSPRYKIIEKRQSVAFWCNPISGHATLYWYQQILGQGPKLLIQFQNNGVVDDSQLPKDRFSAERLKGVDSTLKIQPAKLEDSAVYLCASRTAGTGGFGQPQHFGDGTRLSIL.

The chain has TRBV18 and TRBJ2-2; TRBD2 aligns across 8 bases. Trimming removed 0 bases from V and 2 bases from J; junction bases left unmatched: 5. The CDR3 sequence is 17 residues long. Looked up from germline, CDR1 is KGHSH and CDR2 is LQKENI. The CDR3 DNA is TGTGCCAGCTCACCACCGACGACTAGCGACAACACCGGGGAGCTGTTTTTT. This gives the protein CASSPPTTSDNTGELFF.

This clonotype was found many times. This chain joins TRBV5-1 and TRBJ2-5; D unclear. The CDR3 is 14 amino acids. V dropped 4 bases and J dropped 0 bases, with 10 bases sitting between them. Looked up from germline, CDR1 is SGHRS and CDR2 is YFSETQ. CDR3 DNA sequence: TGCGCCAGCAGCCCTGCCTCATACCAAGAGACCCAGTACTTC. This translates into CASSPASYQETQYF.

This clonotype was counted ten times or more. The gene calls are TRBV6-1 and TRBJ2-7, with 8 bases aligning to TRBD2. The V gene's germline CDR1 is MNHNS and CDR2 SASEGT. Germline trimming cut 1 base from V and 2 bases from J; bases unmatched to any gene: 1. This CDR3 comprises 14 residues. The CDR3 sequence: CASSEGGLAYEQYF. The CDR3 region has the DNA TGTGCCAGCAGTGAAGGGGGACTAGCCTACGAGCAGTACTTC.

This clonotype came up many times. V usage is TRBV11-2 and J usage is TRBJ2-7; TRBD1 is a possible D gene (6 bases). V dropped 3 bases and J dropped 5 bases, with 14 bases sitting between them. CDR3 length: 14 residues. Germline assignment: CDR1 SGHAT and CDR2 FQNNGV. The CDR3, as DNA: TGTGCCAGCAGCTTGGGCAGGGGATTGGACGAGCAGTACTTC. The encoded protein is CASSLGRGLDEQYF.

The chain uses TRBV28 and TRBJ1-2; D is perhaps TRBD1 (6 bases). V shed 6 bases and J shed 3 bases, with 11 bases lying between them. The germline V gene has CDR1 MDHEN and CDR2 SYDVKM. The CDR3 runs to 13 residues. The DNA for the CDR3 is TGTGCCAGCAGACCAGGGGTTCACTATGGCTACACCTTC. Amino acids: CASRPGVHYGYTF.

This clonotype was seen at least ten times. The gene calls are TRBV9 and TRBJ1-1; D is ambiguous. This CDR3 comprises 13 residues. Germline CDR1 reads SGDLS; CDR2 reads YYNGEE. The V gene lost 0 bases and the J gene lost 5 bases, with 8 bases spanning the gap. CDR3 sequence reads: CASSVAFGTEAFF. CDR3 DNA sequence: TGTGCCAGCAGCGTAGCCTTCGGGACTGAAGCTTTCTTT. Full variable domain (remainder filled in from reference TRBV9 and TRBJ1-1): DSGVTQTPKHLITATGQRVTLRCSPRSGDLSVYWYQQSLDQGLQFLIQYYNGEERAKGNILERFSAQQFPDLHSELNLSSLELGDSALYFCASSVAFGTEAFFGQGTRLTVV.

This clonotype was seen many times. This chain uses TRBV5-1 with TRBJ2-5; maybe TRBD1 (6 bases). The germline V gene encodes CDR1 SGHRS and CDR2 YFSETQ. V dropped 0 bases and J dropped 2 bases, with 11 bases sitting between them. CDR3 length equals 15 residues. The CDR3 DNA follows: TGCGCCAGCAGCTTGGGCCAGGGGAAACAAGAGACCCAGTACTTC. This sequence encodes CASSLGQGKQETQYF.

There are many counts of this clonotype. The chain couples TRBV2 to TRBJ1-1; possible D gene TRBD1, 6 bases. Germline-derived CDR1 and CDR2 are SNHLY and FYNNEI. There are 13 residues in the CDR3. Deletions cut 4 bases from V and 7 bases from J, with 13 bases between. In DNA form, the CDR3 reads TGTGCCAGCAGTGTAGCTGGGGGCTTTGAAGCTTTCTTT. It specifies CASSVAGGFEAFF. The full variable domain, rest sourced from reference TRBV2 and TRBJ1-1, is EPEVTQTPSHQVTQMGQEVILRCVPISNHLYFYWYRQILGQKVEFLVSFYNNEISEKSEIFDDQFSVERPDGSNFTLKIRSTKLEDSAMYFCASSVAGGFEAFFGQGTRLTVV.

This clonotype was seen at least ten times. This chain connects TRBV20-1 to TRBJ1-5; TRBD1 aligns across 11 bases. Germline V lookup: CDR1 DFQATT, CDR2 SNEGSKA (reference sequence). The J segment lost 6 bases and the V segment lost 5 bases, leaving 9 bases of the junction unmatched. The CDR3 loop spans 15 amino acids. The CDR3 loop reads CSAVTRTGGVQPQHF. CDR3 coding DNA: TGCAGTGCTGTAACTCGGACAGGGGGCGTTCAGCCCCAGCATTTT.

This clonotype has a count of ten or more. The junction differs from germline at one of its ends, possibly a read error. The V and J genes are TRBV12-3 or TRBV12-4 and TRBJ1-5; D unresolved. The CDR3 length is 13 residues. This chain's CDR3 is CANSHNTGGPQHF. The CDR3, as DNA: TGTGCCAACAGTCACAACACCGGAGGACCCCAGCATTTT.

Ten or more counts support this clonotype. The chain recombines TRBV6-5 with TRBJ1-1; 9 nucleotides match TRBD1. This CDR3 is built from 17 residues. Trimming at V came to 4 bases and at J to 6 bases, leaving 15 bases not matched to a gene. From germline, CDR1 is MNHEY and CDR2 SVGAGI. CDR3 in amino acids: CASSSPGQGNFISEAFF. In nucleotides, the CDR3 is TGTGCCAGCAGTTCGCCGGGACAGGGTAATTTTATATCTGAAGCTTTCTTT.

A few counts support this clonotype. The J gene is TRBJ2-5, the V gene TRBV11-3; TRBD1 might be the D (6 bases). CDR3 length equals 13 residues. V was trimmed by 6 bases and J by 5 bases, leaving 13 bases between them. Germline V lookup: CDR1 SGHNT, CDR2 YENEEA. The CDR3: CASSKNRVETQYF. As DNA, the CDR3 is TGTGCCAGCAGTAAGAACAGGGTCGAGACCCAGTACTTC.

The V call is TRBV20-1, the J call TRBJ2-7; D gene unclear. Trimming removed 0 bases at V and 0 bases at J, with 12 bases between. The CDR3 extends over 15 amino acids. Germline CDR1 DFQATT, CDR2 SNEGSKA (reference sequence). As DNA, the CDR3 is TGCAGTGCTAGAGAAGTCCAGGTTTTCTCCTACGAGCAGTACTTC. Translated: CSAREVQVFSYEQYF.